Presented here are 20 T cell receptor beta chains from one specimen sequenced in a study of shared clonotypes between healthy human individuals. Clones were sequenced by immunoSEQ multiplex PCR, and TCRdb holds only the in-frame ones, with some missing. The sample includes roughly 700,000 clones, 90% seen only once; the top ten take 34%. The specimen sequenced was memory CD8+ T cells from PBMCs. Noted subset: CD45RO+ cells pooled with CCR7-negative TemRA cells. These TCRs come from a man aged 18-30 years in good health. Some clones in this sample may be carry-over from other donors' samples.

This chain links TRBV27 with TRBJ2-7; D is ambiguous. V shed 6 bases and J shed 2 bases, with 14 bases lying between them. This CDR3 contains 14 residues. Germline V gives CDR1 MNHEY, CDR2 SMNVEV (reference sequence). CDR3 sequence (DNA): TGTGCCAGCAGCCCCGGGTTACTTCCCTACGAGCAGTACTTC. Protein product: CASSPGLLPYEQYF.

The chain combines TRBV5-1 with TRBJ2-2; D may be TRBD2 (6 bases). Trimming cost V 0 bases and J 6 bases, with 12 bases left between them. CDR1 SGHRS and CDR2 YFSETQ come from the germline V gene. This CDR3 is built from 15 residues. CDR3: CASSLVEGRPGELFF. The CDR3 nucleotides read TGCGCCAGCAGCTTGGTGGAGGGTCGACCCGGGGAGCTGTTTTTT.

J is TRBJ2-5 and V is TRBV5-1; D is undetermined. The CDR3 is 15 amino acids. Per germline, CDR1 SGHRS and CDR2 YFSETQ. V gave up 0 bases and J gave up 2 bases, with 11 bases separating them. The CDR3 loop reads CASSLAGPEQETQYF. DNA of the CDR3: TGCGCCAGCAGCTTGGCCGGGCCGGAGCAAGAGACCCAGTACTTC.

The chain employs TRBV29-1 and TRBJ2-1; D gene ambiguous. The CDR3 is 11 amino acids. Deletions cut 5 bases from V and 4 bases from J, with 6 bases between. In germline, CDR1 is SQVTM, CDR2 ANQGSEA. The CDR3 region is CSVRAYNEQFF. CDR3 nucleotides: TGCAGCGTTCGCGCGTACAATGAGCAGTTCTTC.

The rearrangement joins TRBV29-1 to TRBJ2-4; D is undetermined. The V end lost 7 bases, the J end lost 1 base, and 11 bases lay between the germline ends. In germline, CDR1 is SQVTM, CDR2 ANQGSEA. The CDR3 length is 13 residues. CDR3 in amino acids: CSATDTAKNIQYF. In nucleotides, the CDR3 is TGCAGCGCCACTGACACGGCCAAAAACATTCAGTACTTC.

The rearrangement uses TRBV11-2 and TRBJ2-1; D gene uncertain. This CDR3 is built from 19 residues. The germline V and J ends were trimmed by 1 base and 3 bases, with 22 bases remaining between them. Germline V gene data show CDR1 as SGHAT and CDR2 as FQNNGV. The CDR3 sequence is CASSLAIEARNIFYNEQFF. The CDR3 DNA reads as TGTGCCAGCAGCTTAGCAATCGAAGCCAGGAACATATTCTACAATGAGCAGTTCTTC.

The rearrangement uses TRBV23-1 and TRBJ2-5, with 10 positions matching TRBD2. TRBV23-1 is placed among ORFs of uncertain function. CDR3 length: 15 amino acids. V shed 9 bases and J 5 bases; nucleotides not matched to a gene: 12. CDR3 nucleotide sequence: TGCGCCAGTGGGTTCCTAGCGGGGGAGGGGGAGACCCAGTACTTC. Protein: CASGFLAGEGETQYF.

This sequence joins TRBV7-9 and TRBJ2-1, with TRBD2 identical over 7 bases. V lost 6 bases, J lost 5 bases, and 13 bases stayed unmatched. This CDR3 has 16 residues. Looked up from germline, CDR1 is SEHNR and CDR2 is FQNEAQ (reference sequence). CDR3 DNA sequence: TGTGCCAGCAGGACCCCCGGACCAAGCGGGGACAATGAGCAGTTCTTC. This codes for CASRTPGPSGDNEQFF.

Comment on this clone: Different DNA sequences within this sample yield the same CDR3. The rearrangement uses TRBV27 and TRBJ2-7; D remains ambiguous. V gave up 8 bases and J gave up 0 bases, with 8 bases separating them. Looked up from germline, CDR1 is MNHEY and CDR2 is SMNVEV (reference sequence). The CDR3 has 12 amino acids. In DNA form, the CDR3 reads TGTGCCAGCGGACCGTCCTCCTACGAGCAGTACTTC. It codes for CASGPSSYEQYF.

This chain joins TRBV2 and TRBJ1-2; no reliable D call. V gave up 8 bases and J gave up 2 bases, with 18 bases separating them. The CDR3 runs to 15 residues. Germline lookup yields CDR1 SNHLY and CDR2 FYNNEI. CDR3 in amino acids: CASLERGILNYGYTF. CDR3 DNA sequence: TGTGCCAGCTTAGAACGGGGAATACTCAACTATGGCTACACCTTC.

The CDR3 reads CASSQEAGGSYNEQFF. CDR3 DNA: TGTGCCAGCAGCCAAGAAGCTGGGGGATCCTACAATGAGCAGTTCTTC. The chain combines TRBV4-2 with TRBJ2-1; either TRBD1 or TRBD2 may supply D (5 bases each). The germline CDR1 and CDR2 sequences are LGHNA and YNFKEQ. The V end lost 0 bases, the J end lost 1 base, and 10 bases lay between the germline ends. This CDR3 has 16 amino acids.

The chain employs TRBV2 and TRBJ2-1, with D uncertain. The V gene lost 6 bases and the J gene lost 4 bases, with 13 bases spanning the gap. CDR1 SNHLY and CDR2 FYNNEI come from the germline V gene. CDR3 length: 14 amino acids. The chain's CDR3 is CASRSGSLYNEQFF. In DNA form, the CDR3 reads TGTGCCAGCAGGTCGGGCAGCCTGTACAATGAGCAGTTCTTC. The full variable domain, completed using reference TRBV2 and TRBJ2-1, is EPEVTQTPSHQVTQMGQEVILRCVPISNHLYFYWYRQILGQKVEFLVSFYNNEISEKSEIFDDQFSVERPDGSNFTLKIRSTKLEDSAMYFCASRSGSLYNEQFFGPGTRLTVL.

The chain couples TRBV11-3 to TRBJ2-1, with D possibly matching TRBD2 (6 bases). This CDR3 region has 14 residues. In germline, CDR1 is SGHNT, CDR2 YENEEA. Trimming took off 4 bases at V and 5 bases at J, with 12 bases between the two ends. CDR3 DNA sequence: TGTGCCAGCAGCTCTCGCGGGATCGACAATGAGCAGTTCTTC. This encodes CASSSRGIDNEQFF.

This chain uses TRBV30 with TRBJ2-7, with TRBD1 matching 11 bases. V dropped 2 bases and J dropped 8; count of bases not matched to a gene: 11. This CDR3 contains 15 residues. The V gene's germline CDR1 is GTSNPN and CDR2 SVGIG (reference sequence). The CDR3 region has the DNA TGTGCCTGGAGTACTGGGACAGGGGGTCACAATCAGCAGTACTTC. This gives the protein CAWSTGTGGHNQQYF.

This chain uses TRBV6-1 with TRBJ1-4, with D perhaps TRBD1 (5 bases). Deletions cut 3 bases from V and 10 bases from J, with 27 bases between. The CDR3 extends over 18 amino acids. Germline values: CDR1 MNHNS, CDR2 SASEGT. The CDR3 here is CASSDPTVGRAIEGKLFF. In DNA form, the CDR3 reads TGTGCCAGCAGTGACCCCACGGTTGGCAGGGCAATCGAAGGAAAACTGTTTTTT.

A few counts support this clone. The chain couples TRBV7-9 to TRBJ1-5; D not resolved. The V gene's germline CDR1 is SEHNR and CDR2 FQNEAQ (reference sequence). This CDR3 has 11 residues. Trimming removed 5 bases at V and 9 bases at J, with 8 bases between. As DNA, the CDR3 is TGTGCCAGCAGCGATAATGGGCCCCAGCATTTT. This encodes CASSDNGPQHF.

V is TRBV20-1 and J is TRBJ1-1, with D perhaps TRBD1 (5 bases). Germline V gene data show CDR1 as DFQATT and CDR2 as SNEGSKA (reference sequence). Trimming removed 7 bases from V and 8 bases from J, with 11 bases in between. This CDR3 is built from 10 residues. The CDR3 DNA reads as TGCAGTGTTTGGACACCAGAAGCTTTCTTT. As protein: CSVWTPEAFF.

The CDR3 reads CASSNRDRYYEQYF. The CDR3 DNA sequence: TGTGCCAGCAGTAACCGGGACCGATACTACGAGCAGTACTTC. J is TRBJ2-7 and V is TRBV27; D is tentatively TRBD1 or TRBD2 (5 bases each). The germline gives CDR1 MNHEY, CDR2 SMNVEV (reference sequence). This CDR3 is built from 14 residues. The V and J ends lost 5 bases and 3 bases respectively, with 14 bases between them.

CDR3 bases: TGTGCCAGCCGGGACAGGGGGTTTCAAGAGACCCAGTACTTC. This gives the protein CASRDRGFQETQYF. The chain joins TRBV19 to TRBJ2-5, with 11 nucleotides matching TRBD1. V lost 9 bases to trimming and J lost 2 bases; unmatched junction nucleotides: 5. This CDR3 has 14 residues. Germline V CDR1 and CDR2: LNHDA, SQIVND (reference sequence).

The V call is TRBV25-1, the J call TRBJ1-5; D is undetermined. The V end lost 1 base, the J end lost 6 bases, and 7 bases lay between the germline ends. The V gene's germline CDR1 is MGHDK and CDR2 SYGVNS. CDR3 length: 13 residues. The CDR3: CASSEFGTQPQHF. In DNA form, the CDR3 reads TGTGCCAGCAGTGAATTTGGTACTCAGCCCCAGCATTTT.